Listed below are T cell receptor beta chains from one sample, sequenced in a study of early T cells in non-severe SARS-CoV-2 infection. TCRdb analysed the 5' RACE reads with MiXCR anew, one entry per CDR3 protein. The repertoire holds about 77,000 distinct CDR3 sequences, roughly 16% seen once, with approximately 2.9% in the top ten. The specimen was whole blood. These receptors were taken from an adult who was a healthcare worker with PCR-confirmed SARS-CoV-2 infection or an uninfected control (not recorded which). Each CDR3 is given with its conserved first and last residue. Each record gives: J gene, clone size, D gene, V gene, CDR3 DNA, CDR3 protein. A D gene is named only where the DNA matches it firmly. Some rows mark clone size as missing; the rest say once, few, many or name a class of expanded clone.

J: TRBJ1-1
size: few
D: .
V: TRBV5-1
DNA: TGCGCCAGCAACCCGTCGTGGGGGGAGCTGCTCACTGAAGCTTTCTTT
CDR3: CASNPSWGELLTEAFF

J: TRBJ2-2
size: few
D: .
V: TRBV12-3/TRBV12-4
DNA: TGTGCCACCGGGGTCTGGGGTGCGAACACCGGGGAGCTGTTTTTT
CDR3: CATGVWGANTGELFF

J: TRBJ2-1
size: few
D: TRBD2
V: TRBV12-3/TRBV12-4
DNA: TGTGCCAGCAGACCGTCCCGCGGGGGGGACTACAATGAGCAGTTCTTC
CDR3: CASRPSRGGDYNEQFF

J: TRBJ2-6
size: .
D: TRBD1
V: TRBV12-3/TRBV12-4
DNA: TGTGCCAGCAGCAGTCCCGGGGACAGGGTTAACAACGTCCTGACTTTC
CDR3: CASSSPGDRVNNVLTF

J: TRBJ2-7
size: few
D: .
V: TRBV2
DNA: TGTGCCAGCATCAGGACTTCCTACGAGCAGTACTTC
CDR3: CASIRTSYEQYF

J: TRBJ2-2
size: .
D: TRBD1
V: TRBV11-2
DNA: TGTGCCAGCAGCCCGAGACCAGGGGGCACCGGGGAGCTGTTTTTT
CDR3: CASSPRPGGTGELFF

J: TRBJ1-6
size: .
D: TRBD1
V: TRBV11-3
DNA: TGTGCCAGCAGTGGGACAGGAAATTCACCCCTCCACTTT
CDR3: CASSGTGNSPLHF

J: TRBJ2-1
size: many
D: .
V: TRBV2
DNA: TGTGCCAGCGGGCGGAGCGCGGGTTCCTACAATGAGCAGTTCTTC
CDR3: CASGRSAGSYNEQFF

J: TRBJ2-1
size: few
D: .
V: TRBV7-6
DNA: TGTGCCAGCAGCTTATACGACGGCAGCAATGAGCAGTTCTTC
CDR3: CASSLYDGSNEQFF

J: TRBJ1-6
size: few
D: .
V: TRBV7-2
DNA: TGTGCCAGCAGCTTAAAGTCCGATTCACCCCTCCACTTT
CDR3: CASSLKSDSPLHF

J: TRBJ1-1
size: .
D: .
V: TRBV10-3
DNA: TGTGCCATCACCCACGGACCCATGAACACTGAAGCTTTCTTT
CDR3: CAITHGPMNTEAFF

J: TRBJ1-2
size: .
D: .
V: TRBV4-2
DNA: TGTGCCAGCAGCCAAGATTTGTTGGAGGGCTACACCTTC
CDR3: CASSQDLLEGYTF

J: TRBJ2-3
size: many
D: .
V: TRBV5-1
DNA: TGCGCCAGCAGGCTTGTAGGCAGTTACACAGATACGCAGTATTTT
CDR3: CASRLVGSYTDTQYF

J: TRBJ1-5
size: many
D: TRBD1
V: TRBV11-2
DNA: TGTGCCAGCAGCTTAGGGACAGGGCCCCAGCATTTT
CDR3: CASSLGTGPQHF

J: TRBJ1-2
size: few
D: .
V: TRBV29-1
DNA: TGCAGCACCCTCGCAGGAGGCTACACCTTC
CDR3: CSTLAGGYTF

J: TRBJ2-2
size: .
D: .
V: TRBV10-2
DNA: TGCGCCAGCCGGGGGTCCCCTAGCGGGGAGCTGTTTTTT
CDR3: CASRGSPSGELFF

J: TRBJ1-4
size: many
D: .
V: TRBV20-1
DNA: TGCAGTGCTAGCGCGTTTACGGTGAGAGAAAAACTGTTTTTT
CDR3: CSASAFTVREKLFF

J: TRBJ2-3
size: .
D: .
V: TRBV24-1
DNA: TGTGCCACCAGTGATTTTAGATCGGGGCTTTACCACACAGATACGCAGTATTTT
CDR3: CATSDFRSGLYHTDTQYF

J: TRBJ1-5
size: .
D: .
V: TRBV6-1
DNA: TGTGCCAGCACACGTTATAATCAGCCCCAGCATTTT
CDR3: CASTRYNQPQHF

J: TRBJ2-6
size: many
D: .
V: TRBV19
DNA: TGTGCCAGTAACGGTCCCTCTGGGGCCAACGTCCTGACTTTC
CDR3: CASNGPSGANVLTF

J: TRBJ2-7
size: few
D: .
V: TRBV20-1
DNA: TGCAGTGCTAATGGCGCGGACTTCACCTACGAGCAGTACTTC
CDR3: CSANGADFTYEQYF

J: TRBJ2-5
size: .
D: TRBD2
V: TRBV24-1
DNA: TGTGCCACCAGTGATTTCACCGCGGGAGTACAGGAGACCCAGTACTTC
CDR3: CATSDFTAGVQETQYF

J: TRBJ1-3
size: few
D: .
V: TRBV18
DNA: TGTGCCAGCTCACGACCGACAGGAGGAAACACCATATATTTT
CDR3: CASSRPTGGNTIYF

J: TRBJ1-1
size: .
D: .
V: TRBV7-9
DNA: TGTGCCAGCAGCTTAGTACCACACCAAGGGGCCGTTGGTACTGAAGCTTTCTTT
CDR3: CASSLVPHQGAVGTEAFF

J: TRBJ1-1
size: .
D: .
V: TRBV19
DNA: TGTGCCAGTAGCCCCCGTCAGCGCACCCGTTGGAACACTGAAGCTTTCTTT
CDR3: CASSPRQRTRWNTEAFF

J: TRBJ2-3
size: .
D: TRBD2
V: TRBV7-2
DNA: TGTGCCAGCAGCTTAGCCCTAGCGGGGGAGAGGTGGGATACGCAGTATTTT
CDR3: CASSLALAGERWDTQYF

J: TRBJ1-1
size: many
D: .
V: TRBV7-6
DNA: TGTGCCAGCAGCTTAGAGTGGGCCCACAACACTGAAGCTTTCTTT
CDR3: CASSLEWAHNTEAFF

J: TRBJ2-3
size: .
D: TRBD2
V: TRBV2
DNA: TGTGCCAGCAGTGAAAGACTAGCGGGAGTTACAGATACGCAGTATTTT
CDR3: CASSERLAGVTDTQYF

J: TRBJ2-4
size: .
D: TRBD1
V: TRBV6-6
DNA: TGTGCCAGCAGCCCTCCAACAGGGGGCAAGAAAAACATTCAGTACTTC
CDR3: CASSPPTGGKKNIQYF

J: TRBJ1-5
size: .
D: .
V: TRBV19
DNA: TGTGCCAGTAGTCCCCCGCGGGTGAGCAATCAGCCCCAGCATTTT
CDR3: CASSPPRVSNQPQHF

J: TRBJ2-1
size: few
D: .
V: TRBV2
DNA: TGTGCCAGCAGTGAAGCGCGGCAGGGCCTTAACAATGAGCAGTTCTTC
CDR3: CASSEARQGLNNEQFF

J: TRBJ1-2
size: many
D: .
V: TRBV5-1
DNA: TGCGCCAGCAGCTCCGGATCGGTTTCACCCTATGGCTACACCTTC
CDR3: CASSSGSVSPYGYTF

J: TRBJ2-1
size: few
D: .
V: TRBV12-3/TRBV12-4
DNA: TGTGCCAGCAGTTTCAGGGAGGACAATGAGCAGTTCTTC
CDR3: CASSFREDNEQFF

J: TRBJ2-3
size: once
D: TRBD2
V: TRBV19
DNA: TGTGCCAGTACTCTAGCGGGGGCGCCCACAGATACGCAGTATTTT
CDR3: CASTLAGAPTDTQYF

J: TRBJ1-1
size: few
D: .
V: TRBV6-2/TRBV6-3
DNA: TGTGCCGTAACGAGTAGGGCGGAGAGAACTGAAGCTTTCTTT
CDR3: CAVTSRAERTEAFF

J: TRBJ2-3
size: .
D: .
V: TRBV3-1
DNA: TGTGCCAGCAGCGCCCGTTGGTCAGATACGCAGTATTTT
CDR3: CASSARWSDTQYF

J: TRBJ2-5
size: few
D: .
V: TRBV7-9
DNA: TGTGCCAGCAGCTTATTATCTGGGGGAACGTACCAAGAGACCCAGTACTTC
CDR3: CASSLLSGGTYQETQYF

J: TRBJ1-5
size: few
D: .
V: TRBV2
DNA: TGTGCCAGCAGTGACAGGTTCAATCAGCCCCAGCATTTT
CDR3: CASSDRFNQPQHF

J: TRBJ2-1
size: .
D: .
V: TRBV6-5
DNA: TGTGCCAGCAGTTACGGTGGGCTTAACAGGTTCAATGAGCAGTTCTTC
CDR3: CASSYGGLNRFNEQFF

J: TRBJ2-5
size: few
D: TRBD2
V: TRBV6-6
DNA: TGTGCCAGCAGTTGGCCGGGGGGGGAAGAGACCCAGTACTTC
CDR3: CASSWPGGEETQYF

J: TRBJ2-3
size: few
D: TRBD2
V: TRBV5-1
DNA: TGCGCCAGCAGCTTGGGACTAGCGGGAGTCACAGATACGCAGTATTTT
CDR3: CASSLGLAGVTDTQYF

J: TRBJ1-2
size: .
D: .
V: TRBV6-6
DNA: TGTGCCAGCACCCAAGGAACAGTTAACTATGGCTACACCTTC
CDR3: CASTQGTVNYGYTF

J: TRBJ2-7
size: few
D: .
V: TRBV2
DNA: TGTGCCAGCATTGGCGGACTCGAGCAGTACTTC
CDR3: CASIGGLEQYF

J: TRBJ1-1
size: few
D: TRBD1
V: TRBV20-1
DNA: TGCAGTGCTAGAACTCTTGCAGGGGGATGGAACACTGAAGCTTTCTTT
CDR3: CSARTLAGGWNTEAFF

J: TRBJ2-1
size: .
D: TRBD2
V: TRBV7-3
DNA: TGTGCCAGCAGCCTTAATAGCGGGACCTGGAATGAGCAGTTCTTC
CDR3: CASSLNSGTWNEQFF

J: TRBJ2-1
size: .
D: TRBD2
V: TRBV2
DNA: TGTGCCAGCAGGAGGACTAGCGGGAACAATGAGCAGTTCTTC
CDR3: CASRRTSGNNEQFF

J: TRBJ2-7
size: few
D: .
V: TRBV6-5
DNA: TGTGCCAGCAGTAAGGCAGCGAGATCCTACGAGCAGTACTTC
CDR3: CASSKAARSYEQYF

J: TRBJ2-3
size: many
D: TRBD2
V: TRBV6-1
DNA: TGTGCCAGCGCCAGACTAGCGGGAAGCACAGATACGCAGTATTTT
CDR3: CASARLAGSTDTQYF

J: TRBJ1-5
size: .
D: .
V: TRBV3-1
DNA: TGTGCCAGCAGCCCGTCTGGCAGCTTGAATCAGCCCCAGCATTTT
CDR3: CASSPSGSLNQPQHF